The T cell receptor beta chain described here comes from a study of cytomegalovirus exposure and HLA in healthy donors. Study-wide results and limits: HLA allele associations emerged for some 16,000 TCR beta sequences in a later analysis, at 0.05 false discovery rate.

For this clone: Antigen specificity is unknown.

Germline trimming cut 7 bases from V and 5 bases from J; bases unmatched to any gene: 8. The CDR3 totals 15 residues. Germline CDR1 reads SNHLY; CDR2 reads FYNNEI. Both 60 Vbeta primers and 13 Jbeta primers went into the PCR. Assay: immunoSEQ multiplex PCR; the TCRdb copy retains only in-frame clones and omits some. Seen in this sample are more than 25,000 clones; the ten most common clones hold about 0.69%. The clonotype originates from a man aged 25-45 years in good health and CMV-seronegative. V and J are TRBV2 and TRBJ2-3, with 11 nucleotides matching TRBD1. The material sequenced was PBMCs. CDR3: CASMPAGQGEDTQYF. CDR3 sequence (DNA): TGTGCCAGCATGCCGGCGGGACAGGGGGAAGATACGCAGTATTTT.